These T cell receptor beta chains were read from a single sample in a study of regulatory T cells in long-lasting Graves disease. TCRdb recomputed calls from the multiplex PCR reads with MiXCR, one row per CDR3 protein. The sample holds approximately 490,000 distinct CDR3 sequences; about 16% are singletons and the top ten take less than 15%. The same sample was also used in a study of T cells in Graves' hyperthyroidism and ophthalmopathy.

Sequencing used peripheral blood mononuclear cells (PBMCs), obtained at new diagnosis, from a patient treated with antithyroid drugs. These receptors all come from a man aged 35-49 years with Graves disease. The CDR3 runs from the conserved cysteine through the conserved F or W. The order of the fields is V gene, CDR3 length, J gene, D gene, clone size, CDR3 DNA, CDR3 protein. D genes are given only for firm matches. Clone size, where shown, is once, few, many, or a class for clones that have expanded.

>TRBV5-1|15|TRBJ2-1|TRBD2|many
TGCGCCAGCAGGATACTAGCGGGAGACTACAATGAGCAGTTCTTC
CASRILAGDYNEQFF
>TRBV7-7|14|TRBJ2-5|TRBD1|-
TGTGCTAGCAGCCTCCGACAGGGGTCAGAGACCCAGTACTTC
CASSLRQGSETQYF
>TRBV27|19|TRBJ1-5|TRBD1|many
TGTGCCAGCAGTTTATCTAGTGGCGCAGGGGGCTTGAGCAATCAGCCCCAGCATTTT
CASSLSSGAGGLSNQPQHF
>TRBV20-1|15|TRBJ2-7|TRBD2|many
TGCAGTGCTTCACACCCCACTAGCGGGACCTACGAGCAGTACTTC
CSASHPTSGTYEQYF
>TRBV5-1|12|TRBJ2-1|-|many
TGCGCCAGCAGCACGGACGGTAGTGAGCAGTTCTTC
CASSTDGSEQFF
>TRBV10-3|13|TRBJ2-4|TRBD1|few
TGTGCCATCGAGCCGGGACAGCTAAACATTCAGTACTTC
CAIEPGQLNIQYF
>TRBV3-1|14|TRBJ2-7|-|many
TGTGCCAGCAGCCACCAGCAGGACTACTACGAGCAGTACTTC
CASSHQQDYYEQYF
>TRBV20-1|13|TRBJ2-1|-|once
TGCAGTGCTAGTGGGCCGGGGTACAATGAGCAGTTCTTC
CSASGPGYNEQFF
>TRBV19|13|TRBJ2-7|-|-
TGTGCCAGTAGTAAGAGGGGAAGGAACGAGCAGTACTTC
CASSKRGRNEQYF
>TRBV20-1|15|TRBJ2-7|TRBD1|many
TGCAGTGCTAGAGCCGGGACAGGGGGCTGGTACGAGCAGTACTTC
CSARAGTGGWYEQYF
>TRBV20-1|14|TRBJ2-3|TRBD1|-
TGCAGTGCTAGGGCCGGTACAGGGGCAGATACGCAGTATTTT
CSARAGTGADTQYF
>TRBV24-1|15|TRBJ2-7|-|-
TGTGCCACCGGTGGCATGAAGGAGGGCCGATACGAGCAGTACTTC
CATGGMKEGRYEQYF
>TRBV20-1|16|TRBJ2-5|-|many
TGCAGTGCTAGAGATTATTTGGGAGGGGGACAAGAGACCCAGTACTTC
CSARDYLGGGQETQYF
>TRBV10-3|15|TRBJ2-5|TRBD2|few
TGTGCCATCAAGGAGACTAGCGGACTTCAAGAGACCCAGTACTTC
CAIKETSGLQETQYF
>TRBV3-1|14|TRBJ2-3|TRBD2|many
TGTGCCAGCAGTCGAATAGCGGGACCAGATACGCAGTATTTT
CASSRIAGPDTQYF
>TRBV5-1|16|TRBJ2-2|-|many
TGCGCCAGCAGCTTGGGATTTGGGACACCTCCGGGGAAGCTGTTTTTT
CASSLGFGTPPGKLFF
>TRBV7-9|16|TRBJ2-3|-|-
TGTGCCAGCAGTAACGATCACCAAAAACACACAGATACGCAGTATTTT
CASSNDHQKHTDTQYF
>TRBV7-9|14|TRBJ2-5|TRBD1|-
TGCGCCAGCACCCGGGACAGGGGTTTGGAGACCCAGTACTTC
CASTRDRGLETQYF
>TRBV30|14|TRBJ2-5|-|many
TGTGCCTGGAGTATCACCTCCAGGTGGGAGACCCAGTACTTC
CAWSITSRWETQYF
>TRBV29-1|14|TRBJ2-3|-|many
TGCAGCGTTGTACCGTCGACCGTCACAGATACGCAGTATTTT
CSVVPSTVTDTQYF
>TRBV24-1|14|TRBJ2-4|-|-
TGTGCCACCAGTGATCAGGGTGGTTTAGGCATTCAGTACTTC
CATSDQGGLGIQYF
>TRBV12-3/TRBV12-4|15|TRBJ1-3|-|many
TGTGCCAGCAGTTTAAAAGTGGGTCCTGGAAACACCATATATTTT
CASSLKVGPGNTIYF
>TRBV7-2|18|TRBJ2-6|-|few
TGTGCCAGCAGCTCAGATGGTGCGGGATTCTCTGGGGCCAACGTCCTGACTTTC
CASSSDGAGFSGANVLTF
>TRBV20-1|13|TRBJ2-7|-|-
TGCAGTGCTACCATCTCGACGGCCTACGAGCAGTACTTC
CSATISTAYEQYF
>TRBV18|16|TRBJ2-4|-|many
TGTGCCAGCTCACCAGAGGACGGGAAAACCAAAAACATTCAGTACTTC
CASSPEDGKTKNIQYF
>TRBV20-1|13|TRBJ1-3|-|-
TGCAGTGCCATACTTACCTCTGGAAACACCATATATTTT
CSAILTSGNTIYF